Each of the 5 T cell receptor beta chains below was sequenced from the same sample in a study of T cell changes during pregnancy in multiple sclerosis. This table comes from immunoSEQ multiplex PCR, and its TCRdb copy is limited to in-frame clones, with some not included. This sample carries 45,000 to 55,000 clones, almost 95% of them seen once, and the ten largest clones take 0.91%. This specimen consisted of CD4+ T cells from peripheral blood mononuclear cells, obtained in the second trimester of pregnancy. These receptors were obtained from a female donor in good health, enrolled as a control in a pregnancy study.

Here the CDR3 DNA reads TGTGCCAGCGGGTCCCGGGGGAATTCCTACGAGCAGTACTTC. Translation: CASGSRGNSYEQYF. The chain links TRBV27 to TRBJ2-7; D might be TRBD2 (6 bases). The germline V and J ends were trimmed by 8 bases and 1 base, with 15 bases remaining between them. Germline lookup yields CDR1 MNHEY and CDR2 SMNVEV (reference sequence). The CDR3 is 14 amino acids.

V and J are TRBV5-1 and TRBJ1-1, with 7 bases matching TRBD1. This CDR3 is built from 17 residues. The V and J ends lost 5 bases and 1 base, in that order; junction bases with no gene match: 14. The germline V gene has CDR1 SGHRS and CDR2 YFSETQ. The CDR3, as DNA: TGCGCCAGCAGTAGGGACAGCCGCGTCAGGGAGAACACTGAAGCTTTCTTT. It is translated as CASSRDSRVRENTEAFF.

This chain uses TRBV5-1 with TRBJ2-5, with no clear D. The V end was cut by 5 bases, the J end by 5 bases, with 7 bases between. This CDR3 has 11 amino acids. Germline CDR1 SGHRS, CDR2 YFSETQ. CDR3: CASRVGETQYF. CDR3 sequence (DNA): TGCGCCAGCAGAGTCGGTGAGACCCAGTACTTC. Looking up the rest from reference TRBV5-1 and TRBJ2-5 gives the full variable domain: KAGVTQTPRYLIKTRGQQVTLSCSPISGHRSVSWYQQTPGQGLQFLFEYFSETQRNKGNFPGRFSGRQFSNSRSEMNVSTLELGDSALYLCASRVGETQYFGPGTRLLVL.

The gene calls are TRBV10-3 and TRBJ2-5, with 10 bases lining up with TRBD1. J gave up 4 bases and V 6 bases, and 2 bases lay outside the gene matches. Germline CDR1 is ENHRY and CDR2 is SYGVKD. CDR3 size: 13 residues. Here the CDR3 reads CAIRRTGGETQYF. CDR3 DNA sequence: TGTGCCATCAGAAGGACAGGGGGAGAGACCCAGTACTTC.

The V call is TRBV6-1, the J call TRBJ1-1; D is possibly TRBD1 (6 bases). The V and J ends lost 6 bases and 2 bases respectively, with 10 bases between them. The length of the CDR3 is 13 residues. CDR1 is MNHNS and CDR2 is SASEGT in the germline V gene. CDR3 loop: CASRWGQNTEAFF. The CDR3 nucleotides are TGTGCCAGCAGATGGGGACAAAACACTGAAGCTTTCTTT.